Listed below are T cell receptor beta chains from one sample, sequenced in a study of blood T cell repertoires in COVID-19. TCRdb's table, derived via immunoSEQ multiplex PCR, lists solely in-frame clones and lacks some. The table includes 350,000 to 500,000 clones, about 90% detected once. Sequencing was carried out using peripheral blood. These TCRs come from a man younger than 35 with COVID-19, enrolled during active disease. The CDR3 runs from the conserved cysteine through the conserved F or W. Each record gives: J gene, clone size, D gene, CDR3 length, V gene, CDR3 protein, CDR3 DNA. The D gene is left open where the match is weak. Size is omitted from some rows. Given values are once, few, many or a class for expanded clones.

TRBJ1-5,.,.,15,TRBV4-1,CASSQEQASNQPQHF,TGCGCCAGCAGCCAAGAGCAAGCGAGCAATCAGCCCCAGCATTTT
TRBJ1-2,.,TRBD1,12,TRBV3-1/TRBV3-2,CASSLSGGGYTF,TGTGCCAGCAGCCTTTCAGGGGGAGGCTACACCTTC
TRBJ1-1,.,TRBD1,13,TRBV19,CASSIRSGTGSFF,TGTGCCAGTAGTATACGCTCAGGGACAGGGTCTTTCTTT
TRBJ1-6,few,.,13,TRBV7-9,CASSLNNRSPLHF,TGTGCCAGCAGCTTAAATAATCGGTCACCCCTCCACTTT
TRBJ2-6,.,TRBD2,18,TRBV7-9,CASSSTAGGGSGANVLTF,TGTGCCAGCAGCTCTACCGCGGGGGGCGGCTCTGGGGCCAACGTCCTGACTTTC
TRBJ1-5,few,.,13,TRBV6-6,CASSSQADQPQHF,TGTGCCAGCAGTTCCCAGGCAGATCAGCCCCAGCATTTT
TRBJ1-1,.,.,13,TRBV30,CAWSVSVNTEAFF,TGTGCCTGGAGTGTATCCGTGAACACTGAAGCTTTCTTT
TRBJ2-3,few,.,14,TRBV2,CASLWSSESDTQYF,TGTGCCAGCCTCTGGTCTAGCGAGTCAGATACGCAGTATTTT
TRBJ2-7,.,.,14,TRBV18,CASSPGLSSYEQYF,TGTGCCAGCTCACCGGGACTTAGCTCCTACGAGCAGTACTTC
TRBJ2-2,.,TRBD2,15,TRBV5-4,CASSLDGGGTGELFF,TGTGCCAGCAGCTTGGACGGGGGGGGAACCGGGGAGCTGTTTTTT
TRBJ2-7,few,TRBD2,14,TRBV15,CATKSGRSSYEQYF,TGTGCCACCAAAAGCGGGAGGAGCTCCTACGAGCAGTACTTC
TRBJ2-5,.,.,15,TRBV7-6,CASSLETLGGETQYF,TGTGCCAGCAGCTTAGAAACTTTGGGGGGAGAGACCCAGTACTTC
TRBJ1-5,.,TRBD1,13,TRBV12-3/TRBV12-4,CASRGQEVDPQHF,TGTGCCAGCAGGGGACAGGAGGTTGATCCCCAGCATTTT
TRBJ2-1,.,.,14,TRBV7-9,CASRSGEDYNEQFF,TGTGCCAGCAGGTCGGGAGAGGATTACAATGAGCAGTTCTTC
TRBJ2-2,.,TRBD1,15,TRBV5-1,CASSPNAGGTGELFF,TGCGCCAGCAGCCCGAATGCAGGGGGCACCGGGGAGCTGTTTTTT
TRBJ1-2,.,.,15,TRBV5-6,CASSLATISFYGYTF,TGTGCCAGCAGCTTGGCCACGATTAGTTTCTATGGCTACACCTTC
TRBJ1-4,.,.,16,TRBV18,CASSPGGPGTNEKLFF,TGTGCCAGCTCACCCGGGGGGCCCGGAACTAATGAAAAACTGTTTTTT
TRBJ2-7,.,TRBD1,16,TRBV27,CASSFIVGQGPYEQYF,TGTGCCAGCAGTTTTATAGTTGGACAGGGGCCCTACGAGCAGTACTTC
TRBJ1-1,.,TRBD1,15,TRBV6-6,CASSPYPGQGFMAFF,TGTGCCAGCAGTCCTTACCCGGGACAGGGATTTATGGCTTTCTTT
TRBJ2-5,.,TRBD2,15,TRBV5-8,CASSIGLAGKETQYF,TGTGCCAGCAGCATAGGACTAGCGGGCAAAGAGACCCAGTACTTC
TRBJ2-5,.,.,13,TRBV7-3,CASSPWGRETQYF,TGTGCCAGCAGCCCTTGGGGCCGGGAGACCCAGTACTTC
TRBJ2-3,.,TRBD2,14,TRBV27,CASRTSGSRDTQYF,TGTGCCAGCAGAACTAGCGGGAGCAGAGATACGCAGTATTTT
TRBJ1-6,.,.,13,TRBV6-5,CASSWGLNSPLHF,TGTGCCAGCAGCTGGGGCCTGAATTCACCCCTCCACTTT
TRBJ2-1,.,TRBD2,15,TRBV3-1/TRBV3-2,CASSQDGGTHNEQFF,TGTGCCAGCAGCCAAGACGGGGGGACCCACAATGAGCAGTTCTTC
TRBJ1-5,.,.,14,TRBV19,CASRFREVNQPQHF,TGTGCCAGTAGGTTCCGGGAGGTCAATCAGCCCCAGCATTTT
TRBJ2-3,.,.,16,TRBV6-1,CASSEYAAGSTDTQYF,TGTGCCAGCAGTGAATATGCGGCGGGAAGCACAGATACGCAGTATTTT
TRBJ2-3,.,TRBD2,16,TRBV5-1,CASSLGRRGGTDTQYF,TGCGCCAGCAGCTTGGGACGGCGGGGGGGCACAGATACGCAGTATTTT
TRBJ1-3,.,.,15,TRBV5-8,CASSTLRGFGNTIYF,TGTGCCAGCAGCACGCTCAGGGGCTTTGGAAACACCATATATTTT
TRBJ2-2,.,.,15,TRBV27,CASSHGNRDTGELFF,TGTGCCAGCAGCCACGGGAACAGGGACACCGGGGAGCTGTTTTTT
TRBJ2-1,.,.,11,TRBV2,CASSVVRSPLF,TGTGCCAGCAGTGTCGTGAGGTCCCCCCTCTTC
TRBJ2-7,.,TRBD1,15,TRBV18,CASSPLTGSGREQYF,TGTGCCAGCTCACCTTTGACAGGGAGTGGGCGCGAGCAGTACTTC
TRBJ2-3,.,TRBD2,17,TRBV2,CASSAGGTSGRGDTQYF,TGTGCCAGCAGTGCCGGCGGGACTAGCGGGAGAGGAGATACGCAGTATTTT
TRBJ1-1,.,.,14,TRBV10-2,CASRVTGVNTEAFF,TGCGCCAGCAGAGTTACAGGAGTGAACACTGAAGCTTTCTTT
TRBJ2-3,.,TRBD2,16,TRBV11-3,CASSLGTGGPSDTQYF,TGTGCCAGCAGCTTAGGGACGGGAGGGCCGAGTGATACGCAGTATTTT
TRBJ2-5,.,TRBD2,15,TRBV10-1,CASSESGRGKETQYF,TGCGCCAGCAGTGAGTCGGGGCGGGGGAAAGAGACCCAGTACTTC
TRBJ2-1,.,TRBD1,13,TRBV5-1,CASGDSYYNEQFF,TGCGCCAGCGGGGACAGTTACTACAATGAGCAGTTCTTC
TRBJ1-1,.,.,12,TRBV18,CASSRRGTEAFF,TGTGCCAGCTCACGACGGGGCACTGAAGCTTTCTTT
TRBJ2-2,.,TRBD1,15,TRBV11-2,CASSADRTNTGELFF,TGTGCCAGCAGCGCGGACAGGACGAACACCGGGGAGCTGTTTTTT
TRBJ1-4,.,.,13,TRBV5-4,CASGSSQNEKLFF,TGTGCCAGCGGGAGTTCCCAAAATGAAAAACTGTTTTTT
TRBJ2-1,.,.,16,TRBV18,CASSQTQGPGGNEQFF,TGTGCCAGCTCACAGACACAGGGCCCGGGGGGCAATGAGCAGTTCTTC
TRBJ2-5,.,.,14,TRBV5-1,CASSSVAEGETQYF,TGCGCCAGCAGCTCTGTAGCAGAAGGAGAGACCCAGTACTTC
TRBJ1-4,.,.,14,TRBV27,CASADGGTNEKLFF,TGTGCCAGCGCGGATGGTGGGACTAATGAAAAACTGTTTTTT
TRBJ1-2,.,.,13,TRBV5-1,CASSLGTVYGYTF,TGCGCCAGCAGCTTGGGTACTGTCTATGGCTACACCTTC
TRBJ1-2,.,TRBD1,15,TRBV9,CASSVGPGGGYGYTF,TGTGCCAGCAGCGTAGGCCCAGGGGGCGGCTATGGCTACACCTTC
TRBJ1-5,.,.,16,TRBV19,CASSLTTVYSNQPQHF,TGTGCCAGTAGTCTAACGACAGTTTATAGCAATCAGCCCCAGCATTTT
TRBJ2-5,.,.,15,TRBV5-1,CASSFSIGSQETQYF,TGCGCCAGCAGCTTTTCGATTGGGAGCCAAGAGACCCAGTACTTC
TRBJ1-1,.,.,15,TRBV19,CASSIFLGGNTEAFF,TGTGCCAGTAGTATATTTTTAGGCGGGAACACTGAAGCTTTCTTT
TRBJ2-7,.,TRBD1,14,TRBV3-1/TRBV3-2,CASSQDRGRYEQYF,TGTGCCAGCAGCCAAGACAGGGGGCGATACGAGCAGTACTTC
TRBJ2-5,.,.,14,TRBV19,CASSPRGVGETQYF,TGTGCCAGTAGTCCACGGGGAGTCGGGGAGACCCAGTACTTC
TRBJ2-1,.,TRBD2,15,TRBV28,CASRIGTSGSHEQFF,TGTGCCAGCAGGATCGGGACTAGCGGATCTCATGAGCAGTTCTTC
TRBJ2-1,.,.,15,TRBV7-9,CASSRSGVFHNEQFF,TGTGCCAGCAGTAGGTCGGGAGTTTTCCACAATGAGCAGTTCTTC
TRBJ2-5,once,.,13,TRBV10-2,CASRKGVGETQYF,TGCGCCAGCAGAAAGGGGGTGGGGGAGACCCAGTACTTC
TRBJ1-1,.,.,14,TRBV27,CASSSLFDEAEAFF,TGTGCCAGCAGTTCCCTCTTTGACGAGGCTGAAGCTTTCTTT
TRBJ2-7,.,TRBD1,14,TRBV19,CASSPTGGAIEQYF,TGTGCCAGTAGCCCGACAGGGGGCGCTATCGAGCAGTACTTC
TRBJ2-5,.,.,15,TRBV21-1,CASSLGATLGETQYF,TGTGCCAGCTCCCTGGGAGCCACGCTAGGGGAGACCCAGTACTTC
TRBJ2-1,.,.,14,TRBV24-1,CATSDLLPTSEQFF,TGTGCCACCAGTGACCTACTGCCCACCTCAGAGCAGTTCTTC
TRBJ2-7,.,TRBD1,15,TRBV5-4,CASSLGTGPTYEQYF,TGTGCCAGCAGCCTAGGGACAGGGCCCACCTACGAGCAGTACTTC